This T cell receptor (beta chain) emerged from a study of cytomegalovirus exposure and HLA in healthy donors. On this clone: Its specificity is not known.

Per germline, CDR1 MGHRA and CDR2 YSYEKL. The CDR3 has 17 amino acids. Findings and caveats of the study: A list of roughly 160 TCR beta chains associated with cytomegalovirus was given. Upon later analysis, HLA-associated TCR beta chains proved more clonally expanded than other, equally common chains.

PCR employed 60 Vbeta and 13 Jbeta primers. TCRdb's copy holds only in-frame clones and misses some; the assay was immunoSEQ multiplex PCR. The sample consists of over 65,000 clones, about three quarters of them appearing once. This rearrangement joins TRBV4-1 to TRBJ2-5; D possibly corresponds to TRBD2 (6 bases). The closer fit of TRBJ2-7 to the DNA end suggests the J call may be wrong. The receptor was isolated from a woman younger than 45 in good health and CMV-seropositive. The sample comprised PBMCs. DNA of the CDR3: TGCGCCAGCAGCCAAATCTTCGCGGGAACAGTTTCCTACGAGCAGTACTTC. This encodes CASSQIFAGTVSYEQYF.